One and the same sample provided the 11 T cell receptor beta chains below, sequenced in a study of T-cell memory formation after mild COVID-19. TCRdb re-called the 5' RACE reads through MiXCR, storing one row per CDR3 protein. The data show about 360,000 distinct CDR3 sequences, roughly an eighth seen once. The sequenced sample was PBMCs or a T cell subset sorted from them (not recorded which). Receptors originate from a man younger than 35 who had mild COVID-19 (a few samples of this study predate the infection). Cell type and time point are not known.

This clonotype occurred a few times. This chain joins TRBV20-1 and TRBJ1-1; D remains unclear. The CDR3 consists of 14 residues. Per germline, CDR1 DFQATT and CDR2 SNEGSKA (reference sequence). V lost 0 bases and J 3 bases, leaving 11 bases between the germline ends. This chain's CDR3 is CSAREIDSYTEAFF. In DNA form, the CDR3 reads TGCAGTGCTAGAGAGATTGATTCGTACACTGAAGCTTTCTTT.

This clonotype was detected only a few times. The chain combines TRBV11-2 with TRBJ1-2; TRBD1 matches at 7 bases. CDR1 is SGHAT and CDR2 is FQNNGV in the germline V gene. This CDR3 region has 14 residues. Trimming cost V 5 bases and J 3 bases; bases outside gene matches: 6. CDR3 coding DNA: TGTGCCAGCAGCCGGACAGACAGGGACTATGGCTACACCTTC. Translating it yields CASSRTDRDYGYTF.

This sequence joins TRBV11-2 and TRBJ1-2, with D perhaps matching TRBD1 (5 bases). The CDR3 contains 14 residues. Germline V lookup: CDR1 SGHAT, CDR2 FQNNGV. V shed 1 base and J shed 6 bases, with 12 bases lying between them. The DNA for the CDR3 is TGTGCCAGCAGCTTAGTAGGGGTTTCGGATGGCTACACCTTC. Residues: CASSLVGVSDGYTF. Supplemented by reference TRBV11-2 and TRBJ1-2, the full variable domain reads EAGVAQSPRYKIIEKRQSVAFWCNPISGHATLYWYQQILGQGPKLLIQFQNNGVVDDSQLPKDRFSAERLKGVDSTLKIQPAKLEDSAVYLCASSLVGVSDGYTFGSGTRLTVV.

This clonotype was detected only a few times. V and J are TRBV27 and TRBJ2-1; D is tentatively TRBD1 or TRBD2 (6 bases each). Trimming took 3 bases from V and 7 from J, leaving 16 bases between them. Germline V lookup: CDR1 MNHEY, CDR2 SMNVEV (reference sequence). The CDR3 extends over 15 amino acids. This CDR3 is CASSFKGGRKNEQFF. The CDR3 DNA is TGTGCCAGCAGTTTTAAGGGGGGTAGGAAGAATGAGCAGTTCTTC.

The sample holds a few counts of this clonotype. This rearrangement joins TRBV12-3 or TRBV12-4 to TRBJ2-5; 7 bases align to TRBD2. Unmatched junction bases numbered 10, after V lost 3 bases and J lost 9 bases. The CDR3 covers 14 residues. CDR3 in amino acids: CASSFQRGTAAQYF. CDR3 bases: TGTGCCAGCAGTTTTCAGCGGGGAACAGCGGCCCAGTACTTC.

This clonotype was observed a handful of times. The chain has TRBV7-8 and TRBJ1-5; the D is unclear. The V and J ends lost 2 bases and 4 bases respectively, with 6 bases between them. The CDR3 totals 13 residues. CDR1 and CDR2 (germline): SGHVS, FQNEAQ. CDR3 residues: CASSLQENQPQHF. The CDR3 DNA reads as TGTGCCAGCAGCTTACAGGAGAATCAGCCCCAGCATTTT.

This clonotype has only a few counts. The chain employs TRBV20-1 and TRBJ2-7, with D possibly being TRBD2 (6 bases). This CDR3 contains 12 residues. The V end was cut by 7 bases, the J end by 7 bases, with 17 bases between. From germline, CDR1 is DFQATT and CDR2 SNEGSKA (reference sequence). The chain's CDR3 is CSVLPGLAEQYV. CDR3 nucleotide sequence: TGCAGTGTACTACCGGGACTCGCGGAGCAGTACGTC.

This clonotype is medium-sized. The rearrangement links TRBV4-1 to TRBJ2-2; D is ambiguous. Germline lookup yields CDR1 MGHRA and CDR2 YSYEKL. Between the trimmed V and J ends, which lost 0 bases and 6 bases, there was a span of 11 bases. The CDR3 is made up of 15 amino acids. The CDR3 DNA reads TGCGCCAGCAGCCAAGACAGTGGTGGGGCCGGGGAGCTGTTTTTT. Protein product: CASSQDSGGAGELFF.

This clonotype was observed at least ten times. This chain links TRBV7-2 with TRBJ2-3; no firm D call. Trimming pared 5 bases from V and 2 bases from J, leaving 5 bases between. The CDR3 is made up of 12 amino acids. Per the germline V gene, CDR1 is SGHTA and CDR2 is FQGNSA. The CDR3 sequence is CASSPPTDTQYF. CDR3 nucleotides: TGTGCCAGCAGCCCACCCACAGATACGCAGTATTTT. Looking up the rest from reference TRBV7-2 and TRBJ2-3 gives the full variable domain: GAGVSQSPSNKVTEKGKDVELRCDPISGHTALYWYRQSLGQGLEFLIYFQGNSAPDKSGLPSDRFSAERTGGSVSTLTIQRTQQEDSAVYLCASSPPTDTQYFGPGTRLTVL.

This clonotype was seen a handful of times. This chain connects TRBV4-1 to TRBJ2-2; 10 bases align to TRBD2. Germline loops: CDR1 MGHRA, CDR2 YSYEKL. The CDR3 contains 17 residues. V gave up 3 bases and J gave up 5 bases; unmatched junction bases: 9. The CDR3 bases are TGCGCCAGCAGCCACGGACCGGGACTAGCGTTTACCGGGGAGCTGTTTTTT. It encodes CASSHGPGLAFTGELFF.

This clonotype was counted ten times or more. V and J are TRBV24-1 and TRBJ2-3; a weak D match, TRBD1 (5 bases). Germline V gene data show CDR1 as KGHDR and CDR2 as SFDVKD. CDR3 length: 16 amino acids. V lost 0 bases and J lost 4, with 13 bases in between. The CDR3 DNA reads as TGTGCCACCAGTGATTTGGGGTCCGAAGGGGCAGATACGCAGTATTTT. It codes for CATSDLGSEGADTQYF.